The text below deals with one TCR beta chain. Here immunoSEQ multiplex PCR was the method, and the copy in TCRdb shows in-frame clones only, minus some. Counted here are about 40,000 clones, under 90% occurring once; the ten biggest clones make up roughly 18%. This sample is part of a study of PD-L1 blockade in urothelial cancer. About the research overall: Patients began atezolizumab, 1,200 mg intravenously every 3 weeks, at some point between 2013 and 2015. Patients had been given 0 to 3 earlier chemotherapy regimens. Blood analysis occurred 3 weeks (second dose) and 6 weeks after treatment start. T cells numbered a median of approximately 150,000 in the blood samples.

CDR1 and CDR2 from the germline V gene are SGHTA and FQGNSA. The germline V and J ends were trimmed by 5 bases and 5 bases, with 10 bases remaining between them. CDR3 length equals 13 residues. Sample: PBMCs, taken around atezolizumab (anti-PD-L1) treatment. This clonotype was obtained from a man aged 60 to 69 with urothelial cancer. The V gene is TRBV7-2, the J gene TRBJ1-3; D is ambiguous. Here the CDR3 reads CASSPLARNTIYF. The CDR3 DNA follows: TGTGCCAGCAGCCCCCTAGCTCGAAACACCATATATTTT.